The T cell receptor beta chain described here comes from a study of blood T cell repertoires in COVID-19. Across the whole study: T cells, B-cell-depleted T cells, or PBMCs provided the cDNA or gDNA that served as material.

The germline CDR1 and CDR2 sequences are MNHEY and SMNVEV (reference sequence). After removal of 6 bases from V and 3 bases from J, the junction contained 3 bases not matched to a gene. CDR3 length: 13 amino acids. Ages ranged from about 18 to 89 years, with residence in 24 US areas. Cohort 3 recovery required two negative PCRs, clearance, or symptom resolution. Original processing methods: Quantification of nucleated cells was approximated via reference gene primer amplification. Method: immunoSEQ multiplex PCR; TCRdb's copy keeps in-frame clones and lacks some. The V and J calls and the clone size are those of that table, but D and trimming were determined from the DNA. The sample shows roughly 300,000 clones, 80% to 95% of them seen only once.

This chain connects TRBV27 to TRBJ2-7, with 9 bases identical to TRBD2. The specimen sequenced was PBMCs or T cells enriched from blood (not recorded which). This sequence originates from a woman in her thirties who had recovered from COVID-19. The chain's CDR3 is CASRREGLYEQYF. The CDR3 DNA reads TGTGCCAGCAGGCGGGAGGGCCTCTACGAGCAGTACTTC.